The subject of this entry is one T cell receptor beta chain. These data originate in a study of T cell changes during pregnancy in multiple sclerosis. The V and J ends lost 5 bases and 0 bases, in that order; junction bases with no gene match: 5. The V gene's germline CDR1 is MDHEN and CDR2 SYDVKM. This CDR3 is 15 amino acids long. The method was immunoSEQ multiplex PCR; TCRdb's version includes in-frame clones alone and lacks a portion of them. Here the sample spans about 100,000 clones, 75% to 95% being singletons. The source is a female donor with multiple sclerosis, enrolled in a pregnancy study. The material sequenced was peripheral blood, taken in the second trimester of pregnancy. The J gene is TRBJ2-3, the V gene TRBV28, with 7 bases lining up with TRBD1. The CDR3 DNA reads as TGTGCCAGCAGTCGGGACAGCCTTAGCACAGATACGCAGTATTTT. It codes for CASSRDSLSTDTQYF.